This TCR beta chain came from a study of T-cell memory formation after mild COVID-19. The overall study: TCR clusters mostly belonged to single donors. Study-level findings and limits: Contracting clones localized mainly to CM and EM when CD4+ and mainly to EMRA when CD8+.

Trimming took off 4 bases at V and 4 bases at J, with 15 bases between the two ends. CDR3 size: 15 residues. CDR1 MGHDK and CDR2 SYGVNS come from the germline V gene. This clonotype was seen only a few times. What it binds is unknown. One entry per CDR3 protein results from TCRdb running MiXCR on the 5' RACE reads. This sample carries roughly 480,000 distinct CDR3 sequences, 20% to 30% of them seen once, and the ten largest clones take under 15%. Sequenced sample: PBMCs or a T cell subset sorted from them (not recorded which). The sequence was obtained from an adult woman who had mild COVID-19 (a few samples of this study predate the infection). Cell type and time point are not known. V is TRBV25-1 and J is TRBJ2-3; either TRBD1 or TRBD2 may fit D (6 bases each). The CDR3 loop reads CASSAYRGRPDTQYF. For the CDR3, the DNA is TGTGCCAGCAGTGCCTACCGGGGGCGCCCAGATACGCAGTATTTT.